Below are 15 T cell receptor beta chains sequenced from a single sample in a study of T cell responses to AZD1222 COVID-19 vaccine (dated by TCRdb to the early 2020s). The protocol used for the library was the immunoSEQ multiplex PCR assay. This is the immuneACCESS table as TCRdb keeps it, with only in-frame sequences that have V and J called. A part of the clones is gone; compared with another copy, unresolved V genes explain less than half, and the rest is unexplained. The sample data list over 90,000 clones, and around 83% of these were observed just once. The ten largest account for more than 4.5% of the sample. Read against the paper, the sample's time point label means: baseline before first vaccination. The material sequenced was peripheral blood, taken on day 0 of AZD1222 vaccination. These receptors came from an adult in good health.

The chain is built from TRBV24-1 and TRBJ1-2; 7 positions agree with TRBD1. The CDR3 is made up of 14 amino acids. The germline gives CDR1 KGHDR, CDR2 SFDVKD. V lost 0 bases to trimming and J lost 9 bases; unmatched junction nucleotides: 6. CDR3 sequence (DNA): TGTGCCACCAGTGATTTGCGTCAGGGGGTACGCTACACCTTC. Protein: CATSDLRQGVRYTF.

There are a few counts of this clone. The chain is built from TRBV2 and TRBJ1-5, with D hard to call. The CDR3 runs 14 residues. With 5 bases removed from V and 4 bases from J, the gap between germline ends came to 12 bases. Looked up from germline, CDR1 is SNHLY and CDR2 is FYNNEI. CDR3 amino acids: CASSTTGRNQPQHF. CDR3 bases: TGTGCCAGCAGTACTACGGGCAGGAATCAGCCCCAGCATTTT.

The chain has TRBV7-9 and TRBJ2-1, with D possibly TRBD2 on 6 matching bases. Trimming cost V 1 base and J 7 bases, with 17 bases left between them. The CDR3 length is 16 residues. Germline loops: CDR1 SEHNR, CDR2 FQNEAQ (reference sequence). The CDR3 protein is CASSLGGRWGTNEQFF. The DNA of the CDR3 is TGTGCCAGCAGCTTAGGTGGGAGGTGGGGAACGAATGAGCAGTTCTTC.

Only a few counts were recorded for this clone. The chain carries TRBV7-9 and TRBJ1-2, with TRBD1 identical over 8 bases. The J segment lost 5 bases and the V segment lost 5 bases, leaving 7 bases of the junction unmatched. Germline V gene data show CDR1 as SEHNR and CDR2 as FQNEAQ (reference sequence). The CDR3 is made up of 14 amino acids. Here the CDR3 DNA reads TGTGCCAGCAGCCCCGGGACAGGCGATTATGGCTACACCTTC. Translating gives CASSPGTGDYGYTF.

The chain is built from TRBV6-6 and TRBJ2-1, with D perhaps assigned TRBD1 or TRBD2 (5 bases each). CDR3 length: 12 residues. The V gene lost 2 bases and the J gene lost 15 bases, with 14 bases spanning the gap. Germline V gene lookup returns CDR1 MNHNY and CDR2 SVGAGI (reference sequence). In DNA form, the CDR3 reads TGTGCCAGCAGTTACGGGGACCCCCCGGCGTTCTTC. Protein: CASSYGDPPAFF.

The V call is TRBV7-8, the J call TRBJ1-5; D call uncertain. Germline CDR1 reads SGHVS; CDR2 reads FQNEAQ. V was clipped by 5 bases and J by 9 bases, with 11 bases between them. The CDR3 spans 12 residues. The CDR3 here is CASSPTTMPQHF. For the CDR3, the DNA is TGTGCCAGCAGCCCCACAACCATGCCCCAGCATTTT.

This sequence joins TRBV30 and TRBJ1-1; tentatively, D is TRBD1 (6 bases). The CDR3 has 14 residues. Germline loops: CDR1 GTSNPN, CDR2 SVGIG (reference sequence). Deletions cut 0 bases from V and 3 bases from J, with 11 bases between. This CDR3 is CAWSVHDRYTEAFF. The CDR3 bases are TGTGCCTGGAGTGTACATGACAGGTACACTGAAGCTTTCTTT.

This chain links TRBV7-3 with TRBJ2-1; either TRBD1 or TRBD2 may fit D (5 bases each). Per germline, CDR1 SGHTA and CDR2 FQGTGA. The CDR3 runs 14 residues. V dropped 6 bases and J dropped 9 bases, with 18 bases sitting between them. The CDR3 region has the DNA TGTGCCAGCAGTCTAAATAGGGCGAGGGGTGAGCAGTTCTTC. This translates into CASSLNRARGEQFF.

The chain uses TRBV7-2 and TRBJ2-7, with D tentatively TRBD1 or TRBD2 (7 bases each). The CDR3 runs 16 residues. Trimming stripped 3 bases from V and 2 bases from J, with 17 bases between. Germline loops: CDR1 SGHTA, CDR2 FQGNSA. This chain's CDR3 is CASSFRGGTSTYEQYF. CDR3 in DNA: TGTGCCAGCAGCTTCAGGGGGGGGACTTCGACCTACGAGCAGTACTTC.

V and J are TRBV19 and TRBJ1-2; D is unresolved. V lost 1 base and J lost 3, with 6 bases in between. This CDR3 has 13 residues. CDR1 is LNHDA, CDR2 SQIVND, per germline (reference sequence). This CDR3 is CASSIGRDYGYTF. For the CDR3, the DNA is TGTGCCAGTAGTATAGGAAGGGACTATGGCTACACCTTC.

V gene TRBV29-1 combines with J gene TRBJ2-3; D may be TRBD1 or TRBD2 (5 bases each). V was clipped by 1 base and J by 2 bases, with 7 bases between them. Germline-derived CDR1 and CDR2 are SQVTM and ANQGSEA. CDR3 length: 13 amino acids. The CDR3 DNA is TGCAGCGTTGAAGGGGGACCCACAGATACGCAGTATTTT. Its protein product is CSVEGGPTDTQYF.

This clone was detected a few times. The chain has TRBV12-3 or TRBV12-4 and TRBJ2-5; no clear D. There are 13 residues in the CDR3. V was pared by 1 base and J by 4 bases, with 7 bases between. The CDR3 DNA is TGTGCCAGCAGTTTAGGCCAGGTAGAGACCCAGTACTTC. Protein: CASSLGQVETQYF.

In this sample, this clone turned up once. The chain recombines TRBV5-8 with TRBJ2-3; D not certain. Germline CDR1 reads SGHTS; CDR2 reads YDEGEE. The V and J ends lost 7 bases and 4 bases respectively, with 13 bases between them. CDR3 length equals 13 residues. In nucleotides, the CDR3 is TGTGCCAGCCAAACAAGGGTTCCAGATACGCAGTATTTT. Its translation is CASQTRVPDTQYF.

The chain has TRBV6-6 and TRBJ2-1, with unresolved D. Germline lookup yields CDR1 MNHNY and CDR2 SVGAGI (reference sequence). The CDR3 has 10 residues. V was cut by 4 bases and J by 9 bases, with 4 bases left in between. The CDR3: CASSSSEQFF. Written as DNA, the CDR3 is TGTGCCAGCAGTTCGTCTGAGCAGTTCTTC.

The V and J genes are TRBV4-2 and TRBJ2-4, with D unclear. The CDR3 consists of 16 residues. Deletions cut 4 bases from V and 0 bases from J, with 13 bases between. Germline V lookup: CDR1 LGHNA, CDR2 YNFKEQ. CDR3 loop: CASSPGPLRAKNIQYF. The CDR3 DNA follows: TGTGCCAGCAGCCCCGGGCCCCTCAGAGCCAAAAACATTCAGTACTTC.